The rows below give T cell receptor beta chains drawn from one sample of a study of radiation and T cells in renal cell carcinoma. Produced via immunoSEQ multiplex PCR; TCRdb's table is partial and in-frame only. The sample lists tens of thousands of clones, 45% to 65% occurring once. The input for sequencing was tumor tissue, taken from a patient whose treatment was nephrectomy without radiotherapy. Receptors were obtained from a human donor with renal cell carcinoma. Both conserved end residues are part of each CDR3.

V,CDR3
TRBV7-6,CASSLDTGGNTIYF
TRBV9,CASSVQVKGYNEQFF
TRBV5-6,CASSLEGGGNSPLHF
TRBV7-3,CASSPKGGQETQYF
TRBV27,CASSLRAGNIQYF
TRBV14,CASSQVSLYEQYF
TRBV6-1,CASSENRGRNTIYF
TRBV7-6,CASSLEGGVSNQPQHF
TRBV2,CASSEVVPHYYEQYF
TRBV27,CASRNRDLGGGYTF